The rows below give T cell receptor beta chains drawn from one sample of a study of blood T cell repertoires in COVID-19. Method: immunoSEQ multiplex PCR; TCRdb's copy keeps in-frame clones and lacks some. The top ten clones hold 1.5% to 2.5% of a sample with about 99,000 clones, 84% of them seen once. Sequenced sample: peripheral blood. These receptors were taken from a man aged 65 to 85 with active or convalescent COVID-19. CDR3s include the opening cysteine and the closing phenylalanine or tryptophan. Each record gives: V gene, D gene, J gene, clone size, CDR3 DNA, CDR3 protein. The D gene is left open where the match is weak. For some rows the clone size is stated as once, few or many, or as a class when expanded; others skip it.

v_call: TRBV24-1
d_call: -
j_call: TRBJ2-3
clone_size: -
cdr3_nt: TGTGCCACCAGTGATGTCGAGTCTAGCGGCACAGATACGCAGTATTTT
cdr3_aa: CATSDVESSGTDTQYF

v_call: TRBV27
d_call: -
j_call: TRBJ1-6
clone_size: -
cdr3_nt: TGTGCCAGCAGTTTTGTCGACAGAGATAATTCACCCCTCCACTTT
cdr3_aa: CASSFVDRDNSPLHF

v_call: TRBV2
d_call: TRBD2
j_call: TRBJ2-3
clone_size: -
cdr3_nt: TGTGCCAGCTCAGGACGGGGGGGGAGCGCAGATACGCAGTATTTT
cdr3_aa: CASSGRGGSADTQYF

v_call: TRBV7-2
d_call: -
j_call: TRBJ2-5
clone_size: -
cdr3_nt: TGTGCCAGCAGCTTACAGGGTTCTCAAGAGACCCAGTACTTC
cdr3_aa: CASSLQGSQETQYF

v_call: TRBV5-1
d_call: -
j_call: TRBJ2-3
clone_size: -
cdr3_nt: TGCGCCAGCAGCTTGGACTCGGGGGGCACAGATACGCAGTATTTT
cdr3_aa: CASSLDSGGTDTQYF

v_call: TRBV3-1/TRBV3-2
d_call: TRBD2
j_call: TRBJ2-7
clone_size: -
cdr3_nt: TGTGCCAGCAGCCAAGCGTACGCGAAGACTAGCGGGGGCATACCCACCTCCTACGAGCAGTACTTC
cdr3_aa: CASSQAYAKTSGGIPTSYEQYF

v_call: TRBV10-3
d_call: TRBD1
j_call: TRBJ2-5
clone_size: once
cdr3_nt: TGTGCCATCAGTCAGGGGGTAGGCGAGACCCAGTACTTC
cdr3_aa: CAISQGVGETQYF

v_call: TRBV3-1/TRBV3-2
d_call: -
j_call: TRBJ1-1
clone_size: -
cdr3_nt: TGTGCCAGCAGCCCGCTGGGTGACATGAACACTGAAGCTTTCTTT
cdr3_aa: CASSPLGDMNTEAFF

v_call: TRBV6-6
d_call: -
j_call: TRBJ1-1
clone_size: -
cdr3_nt: TGTGCCAGCATTAGGACCGGAGGGGACACTGAAGCTTTCTTT
cdr3_aa: CASIRTGGDTEAFF

v_call: TRBV3-1/TRBV3-2
d_call: -
j_call: TRBJ2-5
clone_size: -
cdr3_nt: TGTGCCAGCAGCGGGCGGGGCCAAGAGACCCAGTACTTC
cdr3_aa: CASSGRGQETQYF

v_call: TRBV5-4
d_call: -
j_call: TRBJ1-6
clone_size: few
cdr3_nt: TGTGCCAGCACCCCGGGCGGGGAATATAATTCACCCCTCCACTTT
cdr3_aa: CASTPGGEYNSPLHF

v_call: TRBV6-5
d_call: TRBD1
j_call: TRBJ2-7
clone_size: -
cdr3_nt: TGTGCCAGCAGGGATTGGACAGGGGGAGGCGAGCAGTACTTC
cdr3_aa: CASRDWTGGGEQYF

v_call: TRBV3-1/TRBV3-2
d_call: TRBD1
j_call: TRBJ1-1
clone_size: -
cdr3_nt: TGTGCCAGCAGCCGGGGACAGGGCAACGCTGAAGCTTTCTTT
cdr3_aa: CASSRGQGNAEAFF

v_call: TRBV11-2
d_call: TRBD1
j_call: TRBJ2-7
clone_size: -
cdr3_nt: TGTGCCAGCAGCTATAGGACAGGGACCTACGAGCAGTACTTC
cdr3_aa: CASSYRTGTYEQYF

v_call: TRBV7-9
d_call: -
j_call: TRBJ2-7
clone_size: few
cdr3_nt: TGTGCCAGCAGCTCTGGGACAACCTACGAGCAGTACTTC
cdr3_aa: CASSSGTTYEQYF

v_call: TRBV10-3
d_call: -
j_call: TRBJ2-1
clone_size: -
cdr3_nt: TGTGCCATCACGGGCTTCGGGGGCAATGAGCAGTTCTTC
cdr3_aa: CAITGFGGNEQFF

v_call: TRBV28
d_call: -
j_call: TRBJ1-1
clone_size: few
cdr3_nt: TGTGCCAGCAGTTTAGACGGAGGCACTGAAGCTTTCTTT
cdr3_aa: CASSLDGGTEAFF

v_call: TRBV7-8
d_call: -
j_call: TRBJ1-6
clone_size: once
cdr3_nt: TGTGCCAGCAGCCGGGAGTCCGGATTTACACCCCTCCACTTT
cdr3_aa: CASSRESGFTPLHF

v_call: TRBV24-1
d_call: TRBD1
j_call: TRBJ1-4
clone_size: -
cdr3_nt: TGTGCCACCAGTGATCGGGACAGGGGGGGTCGGGAAAAACTGTTTTTT
cdr3_aa: CATSDRDRGGREKLFF

v_call: TRBV6-5
d_call: TRBD2
j_call: TRBJ2-3
clone_size: -
cdr3_nt: TGTGCCAGCAGCCGACAGCGGGAAATGACAGATACGCAGTATTTT
cdr3_aa: CASSRQREMTDTQYF

v_call: TRBV27
d_call: TRBD1
j_call: TRBJ1-5
clone_size: many
cdr3_nt: TGTGCCAGCAGTCAGGGGACAGGAGCAAATCAGCCCCAGCATTTT
cdr3_aa: CASSQGTGANQPQHF

v_call: TRBV12-3/TRBV12-4
d_call: -
j_call: TRBJ1-6
clone_size: -
cdr3_nt: TGTGCCAGCAGTTTACGGGAGGACTCACCCCTCCACTTT
cdr3_aa: CASSLREDSPLHF

v_call: TRBV7-2
d_call: TRBD1
j_call: TRBJ1-4
clone_size: -
cdr3_nt: TGTGCCAGCAGCCTATCCGGGACAGGTTTTGAAAAACTGTTTTTT
cdr3_aa: CASSLSGTGFEKLFF

v_call: TRBV27
d_call: TRBD1
j_call: TRBJ1-1
clone_size: once
cdr3_nt: TGTGCCAGCAGGCGGGGACAGGGGACGAACACTGAAGCTTTCTTT
cdr3_aa: CASRRGQGTNTEAFF

v_call: TRBV7-2
d_call: TRBD2
j_call: TRBJ2-5
clone_size: -
cdr3_nt: TGTGCCAGCAGCTTAGCGCTCGGGCTAGCGGGGGGGTCCCAAGAGACCCAGTACTTC
cdr3_aa: CASSLALGLAGGSQETQYF

v_call: TRBV7-7
d_call: TRBD2
j_call: TRBJ2-1
clone_size: -
cdr3_nt: TGTGCTAGCAGCTTCGGGACCCCGGGGGGGTACAATGAGCAGTTCTTC
cdr3_aa: CASSFGTPGGYNEQFF

v_call: TRBV2
d_call: -
j_call: TRBJ1-1
clone_size: -
cdr3_nt: TGTGCCAGCAGTGAGACAGACATGAACACTGAAGCTTTCTTT
cdr3_aa: CASSETDMNTEAFF

v_call: TRBV7-3
d_call: -
j_call: TRBJ2-2
clone_size: -
cdr3_nt: TGTGCCAGCAGCTTGGACTACGTTGGAGTCGGGGAGCTGTTTTTT
cdr3_aa: CASSLDYVGVGELFF

v_call: TRBV7-8
d_call: -
j_call: TRBJ1-2
clone_size: once
cdr3_nt: TGTGCCAGCAGCTTAAGTGAGGCCCGGAAAGGCGGCTACACCTTC
cdr3_aa: CASSLSEARKGGYTF

v_call: TRBV2
d_call: -
j_call: TRBJ2-5
clone_size: -
cdr3_nt: TGTGCCAGCAAAGGGCAGCCGGGGGAGACCCAGTACTTC
cdr3_aa: CASKGQPGETQYF

v_call: TRBV4-1
d_call: TRBD1
j_call: TRBJ1-3
clone_size: -
cdr3_nt: TGCGCCAGCAGCGGCCGACAGGGGGCTTCTGGAAACACCATATATTTT
cdr3_aa: CASSGRQGASGNTIYF

v_call: TRBV7-3
d_call: -
j_call: TRBJ2-1
clone_size: -
cdr3_nt: TGTGCCAGCAGCTATGGACTGAACAATGAGCAGTTCTTC
cdr3_aa: CASSYGLNNEQFF

v_call: TRBV3-1/TRBV3-2
d_call: -
j_call: TRBJ1-3
clone_size: -
cdr3_nt: TGTGCCAGCGGCTGGGGGGATCGGTTTTCTGGCAACACCATATATTTT
cdr3_aa: CASGWGDRFSGNTIYF

v_call: TRBV30
d_call: -
j_call: TRBJ2-5
clone_size: -
cdr3_nt: TGTGCCTGGAGTGTACAGCCGGAGACCCAGTACTTC
cdr3_aa: CAWSVQPETQYF

v_call: TRBV5-1
d_call: TRBD1
j_call: TRBJ1-1
clone_size: -
cdr3_nt: TGCGCCAGCAGCTTGGCCCAGGGGGCCACTGAAGCTTTCTTT
cdr3_aa: CASSLAQGATEAFF

v_call: TRBV7-3
d_call: -
j_call: TRBJ2-6
clone_size: -
cdr3_nt: TGTGCCAGCAGCTTCCACCTCTCTGGGGCCGACGTCCTGACTTTC
cdr3_aa: CASSFHLSGADVLTF

v_call: TRBV7-2
d_call: -
j_call: TRBJ2-2
clone_size: -
cdr3_nt: TGTGCCAGCAGATCACCCCCCGGGACAAAGGGTAACACCGGGGAGCTGTTTTTT
cdr3_aa: CASRSPPGTKGNTGELFF

v_call: TRBV20-1
d_call: -
j_call: TRBJ2-1
clone_size: many
cdr3_nt: TGCAGTGCTAGATCAGACAATGAGCAGTTCTTC
cdr3_aa: CSARSDNEQFF

v_call: TRBV30
d_call: -
j_call: TRBJ1-1
clone_size: -
cdr3_nt: TGTGCCTGGAAAGAAACTTCGAACACTGAAGCTTTCTTT
cdr3_aa: CAWKETSNTEAFF

v_call: TRBV6-5
d_call: TRBD1
j_call: TRBJ1-1
clone_size: -
cdr3_nt: TGTGCCAGCACCCAAGGGGGCCCCGTTAATGGGGCTTTCTTT
cdr3_aa: CASTQGGPVNGAFF